This T cell receptor beta chain was recovered during a study of blood T cell repertoires in COVID-19. CDR3 size: 19 residues. Trimming removed 3 bases from V and 3 bases from J, with 22 bases in between. Germline values: CDR1 KGHDR, CDR2 SFDVKD. Using immunoSEQ multiplex PCR, the repertoire was profiled, and TCRdb retains in-frame clones only, with some absent. The sample gives 75,000 to 80,000 clones, 88% of which show up once; 7% to 10% is in the top ten. The sample taken for sequencing was peripheral blood. The TCR originated in a human donor in a cohort sampled during active COVID-19. J is TRBJ1-4 and V is TRBV24-1, with D hard to call. CDR3 nucleotides: TGTGCCACCAGTGATCGAAGCGGAAAACTACCGGCGGCTAATGAAAAACTGTTTTTT. It encodes CATSDRSGKLPAANEKLFF.